This is a list of T cell receptor beta chains from one sample in a study of blood T cell repertoires in COVID-19. The table came from immunoSEQ multiplex PCR; TCRdb's copy has only in-frame clones and leaves some out. The table includes a few hundred thousand clones, 75% to 90% detected once. Specimen: PBMCs or T cells enriched from blood (not recorded which). The receptors come from a woman aged 18-29 years who had recovered from COVID-19. The CDR3 runs from the conserved cysteine through the conserved F or W. D genes are given only for firm matches. Some rows have no size entry. The others give once, few or many, or a class for an expanded clone.

j_gene	abundance	v_gene	d_gene	CDR3nt	CDR3aa
TRBJ2-7	NA	TRBV2	NA	TGTGCCAGCACCGGGGACTTGGGGAACGAGCAGTACTTC	CASTGDLGNEQYF
TRBJ1-4	NA	TRBV6-6	TRBD1	TGTGCCAGCAACCTACAGGGGTCTAATGAAAAACTGTTTTTT	CASNLQGSNEKLFF
TRBJ2-3	NA	TRBV12-5	NA	TGTGCTAGTGGTTTGGACAGGGCAAGCTTCGGCACAGATACGCAGTATTTT	CASGLDRASFGTDTQYF
TRBJ2-3	NA	TRBV9	TRBD2	TGTGCCAGCAGCAGTAGCGGGGGCGTCGGGGATACGCAGTATTTT	CASSSSGGVGDTQYF
TRBJ1-1	NA	TRBV4-1	NA	TGCGCCAGCAGCCACCTCGGACATTCTGAAGCTTTCTTT	CASSHLGHSEAFF
TRBJ1-5	NA	TRBV21-1	NA	TGTGCCAGCAGCAAAAGGGGCGCGGGGGGAAGGAGCAATCAGCCCCAGCATTTT	CASSKRGAGGRSNQPQHF
TRBJ1-3	NA	TRBV19	NA	TGTGCCAGTAGTTCCCCGAGAACGTTTGGAAACACCATATATTTT	CASSSPRTFGNTIYF
TRBJ2-7	NA	TRBV19	NA	TGTGCCAGTAGTACGCAATCCGTCGGCGAGCAGTACTTC	CASSTQSVGEQYF
TRBJ1-4	NA	TRBV7-6	NA	TGTGCCAGCAGCTTAGGGAAACAGGGTAATGAAAAACTGTTTTTT	CASSLGKQGNEKLFF
TRBJ1-1	NA	TRBV5-5	NA	TGTGCCAGCAGCTTGGAAAGGGCGCGGGTCACTGAAGCTTTCTTT	CASSLERARVTEAFF
TRBJ1-6	NA	TRBV19	TRBD1	TGTGCCAGTACCAAACCGGGACAGGGGTATAATTCACCCCTCCACTTT	CASTKPGQGYNSPLHF
TRBJ2-1	NA	TRBV5-1	NA	TGCGCCAGCAGCTTGATCCCCGCGAGCTCCTACAATGAGCAGTTCTTC	CASSLIPASSYNEQFF
TRBJ1-2	NA	TRBV10-2	NA	TGCGCCAGCAGTGGAGCCCCCAACAGGGTTGAGGGCTACACCTTC	CASSGAPNRVEGYTF
TRBJ1-2	NA	TRBV10-3	NA	TGTGCCATCAGGCCCACAGGGAATCGCTATGGCTACACCTTC	CAIRPTGNRYGYTF
TRBJ2-1	NA	TRBV14	TRBD2	TGTGCCAGCAGCCGGACTAGCTCCTACAATGAGCAGTTCTTC	CASSRTSSYNEQFF
TRBJ1-6	NA	TRBV5-1	TRBD1	TGCGCCAGCAGCTTGGCGGGACAGGGAAGGTCACCCCTCCACTTT	CASSLAGQGRSPLHF
TRBJ2-1	NA	TRBV4-2	TRBD2	TGTGCCAGCAGCCCGTGGAGCGGGGGGGCTGAGCAGTTCTTC	CASSPWSGGAEQFF
TRBJ2-3	NA	TRBV7-6	NA	TGTGCCAGCAGCTTAGAATTGGGAGCGGGCCGGGAGTATTTT	CASSLELGAGREYF
TRBJ2-7	NA	TRBV18	TRBD1	TGTGCCAGCTCCCTCGGGACAGGGGTATACGAGCAGTACTTC	CASSLGTGVYEQYF
TRBJ2-2	NA	TRBV6-5	NA	TGTGCCAGCAGTTACTCCAAAACCGGGGAGCTGTTTTTT	CASSYSKTGELFF
TRBJ1-3	NA	TRBV10-2	NA	TGCGCCAGCACCCCCTCGGGGGGTGTTGGAAACACCATATATTTT	CASTPSGGVGNTIYF
TRBJ1-6	NA	TRBV21-1	NA	TGTGCCAGCAGCAAAAGTGGCCAACCCACTAAAAATAATTCACCCCTCCACTTT	CASSKSGQPTKNNSPLHF
TRBJ2-5	NA	TRBV5-6	TRBD2	TGTGCCAGCAGCTCCACCTTAGCGGGGGTGGAGACCCAGTACTTC	CASSSTLAGVETQYF
TRBJ2-1	NA	TRBV21-1	NA	TGTGCCAGCAGCAAAGCGATTCGAACCGGGACTTTCAATGAGCAGTTCTTC	CASSKAIRTGTFNEQFF
TRBJ2-2	NA	TRBV19	NA	TGTGCCAGTAGTCCGGAGGGGATCGGGGAGCTGTTTTTT	CASSPEGIGELFF
TRBJ1-2	once	TRBV5-1	TRBD1	TGCGCCAGCAGCTGGGACAGCTATGGCTACACCTTC	CASSWDSYGYTF
TRBJ2-3	once	TRBV12-5	NA	TGTGCTAGTGGTTCCCCAGGAGATACGCAGTATTTT	CASGSPGDTQYF
TRBJ1-2	few	TRBV6-5	NA	TGTGCCAGCAGCCCACGGCGGACATCTAACTATGGCTACACCTTC	CASSPRRTSNYGYTF
TRBJ2-1	NA	TRBV7-9	TRBD1	TGTGCCAGCAGCCTAGTGGGACAGGGTAATGAGCAGTTCTTC	CASSLVGQGNEQFF
TRBJ1-1	NA	TRBV4-1	NA	TGCGCCAGCAGCCATGCCGTCGGACTCGACACTGAAGCTTTCTTT	CASSHAVGLDTEAFF
TRBJ1-2	NA	TRBV5-1	TRBD1	TGCGCCAGCAGCCCGAACTCCCTAACAGGGGGCGCGGACTATGGCTACACCTTC	CASSPNSLTGGADYGYTF
TRBJ2-7	NA	TRBV6-5	TRBD1	TGTGCCAGTCGACAGGGGAACGAGCAGTACTTC	CASRQGNEQYF
TRBJ2-7	NA	TRBV29-1	TRBD1	TGCAGCGTCGGGACAGGGAATTACGAGCAGTACTTC	CSVGTGNYEQYF
TRBJ2-2	NA	TRBV7-2	NA	TGTGCCAGCAACCCTGTTGGACAAAGCCAGAACACCGGGGAGCTGTTTTTT	CASNPVGQSQNTGELFF
TRBJ2-7	NA	TRBV7-8	NA	TGTGCCAGCAGCTTAGAAGGGGGTAAGCACTACGAGCAGTACTTC	CASSLEGGKHYEQYF
TRBJ2-2	NA	TRBV3-1/TRBV3-2	NA	TGTGCCAGCAGCCAAGAGCGGGGTACGAACACCGGGGAGCTGTTTTTT	CASSQERGTNTGELFF
TRBJ2-7	NA	TRBV5-1	NA	TGCGCCAGCAGCTCGGTGGTACCGCCCCTCCAGCAGTACTTC	CASSSVVPPLQQYF
TRBJ2-3	NA	TRBV4-1	TRBD2	TGCGCCAGCAGCCTTACCCGTCTAGCGGGGGGGCCGGCAGATACGCAGTATTTT	CASSLTRLAGGPADTQYF
TRBJ2-3	NA	TRBV27	TRBD2	TGTGCCAGCAGTTTATGGGGAGGGGGCACAGATACGCAGTATTTT	CASSLWGGGTDTQYF
TRBJ1-3	NA	TRBV29-1	NA	TGCAGCGTTGATGGGACACCTTCGAACACCATATATTTT	CSVDGTPSNTIYF
TRBJ2-3	NA	TRBV6-2/TRBV6-3	NA	TGTGCCAGCAGTTCCGGGACTAGCACAGATACGCAGTATTTT	CASSSGTSTDTQYF
TRBJ2-7	NA	TRBV5-4	NA	TGTGCCAGCAGCGGGGGGGCCAGAGCCTACGAGCAGTACTTC	CASSGGARAYEQYF
TRBJ1-4	NA	TRBV18	TRBD1	TGTGCCAGCTCACCAAACGCTGGACAGGCGACAGAACTGTTTTTT	CASSPNAGQATELFF
TRBJ1-1	NA	TRBV7-3	TRBD1	TGTGCCAGCAGCGCGACAGGGAGGAACACTGAAGCTTTCTTT	CASSATGRNTEAFF
TRBJ1-1	NA	TRBV10-3	TRBD1	TGTGCCATCAGCGAGGACAGGGCGAGGGGAGCTTTCTTT	CAISEDRARGAFF